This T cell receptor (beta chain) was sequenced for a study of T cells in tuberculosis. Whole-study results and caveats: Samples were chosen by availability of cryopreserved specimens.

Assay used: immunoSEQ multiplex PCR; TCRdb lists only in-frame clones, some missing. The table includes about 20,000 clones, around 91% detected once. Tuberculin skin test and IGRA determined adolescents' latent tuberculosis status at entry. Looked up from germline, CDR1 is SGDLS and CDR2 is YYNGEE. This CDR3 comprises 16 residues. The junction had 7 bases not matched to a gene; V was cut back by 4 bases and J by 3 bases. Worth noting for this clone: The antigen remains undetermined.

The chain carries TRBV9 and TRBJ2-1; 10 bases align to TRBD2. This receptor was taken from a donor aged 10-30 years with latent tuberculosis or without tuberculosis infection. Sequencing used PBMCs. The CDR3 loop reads CASSPRGTSVYNEQFF. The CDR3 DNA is TGTGCCAGCAGCCCGCGGGGGACTAGCGTCTACAATGAGCAGTTCTTC.